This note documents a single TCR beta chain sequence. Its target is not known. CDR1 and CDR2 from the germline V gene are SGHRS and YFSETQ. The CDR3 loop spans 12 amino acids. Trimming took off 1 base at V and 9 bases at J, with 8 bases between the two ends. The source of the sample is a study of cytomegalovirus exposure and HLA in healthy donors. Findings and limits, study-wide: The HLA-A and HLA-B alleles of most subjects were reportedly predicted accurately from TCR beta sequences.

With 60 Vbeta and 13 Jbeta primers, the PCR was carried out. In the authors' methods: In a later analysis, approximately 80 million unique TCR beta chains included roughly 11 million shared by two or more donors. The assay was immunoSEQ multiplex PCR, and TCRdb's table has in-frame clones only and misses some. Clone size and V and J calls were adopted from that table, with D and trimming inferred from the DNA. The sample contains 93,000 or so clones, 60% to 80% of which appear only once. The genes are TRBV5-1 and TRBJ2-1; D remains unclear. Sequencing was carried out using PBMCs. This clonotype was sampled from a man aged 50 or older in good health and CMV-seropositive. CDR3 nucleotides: TGCGCCAGCAGCTTGAACATGGTTGAGCAGTTCTTC. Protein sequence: CASSLNMVEQFF.